This T cell receptor beta chain was captured by sequencing in a study of blood T cell repertoires in COVID-19. Study context: Italy, Spain and the United States were the sources of the convalescent and acute COVID-19 samples. Sources were T cells, B-cell-depleted T cells, or PBMCs; the material itself was cDNA or gDNA.

Cohorts were determined from participant-reported clinical history. Sequenced by immunoSEQ multiplex PCR; TCRdb stores in-frame clones only, minus some. The table lists hundreds of thousands of clones, about nine tenths of them singletons, with 8% to 9% in the top ten. CDR3 length: 15 amino acids. The germline V gene has CDR1 LGHNA and CDR2 YSLEER. Trimming cost V 0 bases and J 4 bases, with 12 bases left between them. This chain connects TRBV4-3 to TRBJ1-2; no definite D call. Sequencing input: PBMCs or T cells enriched from blood (not recorded which). The sequence was obtained from a woman between 18 and 29 years old who had recovered from COVID-19. CDR3 region: CASSQDPNSLYGYTF. The CDR3 region has the DNA TGCGCCAGCAGCCAAGATCCTAACTCTCTCTATGGCTACACCTTC.